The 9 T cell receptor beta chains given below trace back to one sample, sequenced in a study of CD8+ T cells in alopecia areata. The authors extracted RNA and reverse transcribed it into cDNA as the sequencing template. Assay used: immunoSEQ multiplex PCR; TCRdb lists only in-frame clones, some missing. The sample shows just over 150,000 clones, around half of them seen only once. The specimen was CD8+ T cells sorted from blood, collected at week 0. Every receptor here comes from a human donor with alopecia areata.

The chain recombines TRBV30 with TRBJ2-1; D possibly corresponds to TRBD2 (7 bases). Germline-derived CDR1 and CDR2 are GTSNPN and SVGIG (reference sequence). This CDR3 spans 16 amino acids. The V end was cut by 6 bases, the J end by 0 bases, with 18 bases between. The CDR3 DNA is TGTGCCTGCTATGGGGGGGCTGACACCTCCTACAATGAGCAGTTCTTC. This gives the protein CACYGGADTSYNEQFF.

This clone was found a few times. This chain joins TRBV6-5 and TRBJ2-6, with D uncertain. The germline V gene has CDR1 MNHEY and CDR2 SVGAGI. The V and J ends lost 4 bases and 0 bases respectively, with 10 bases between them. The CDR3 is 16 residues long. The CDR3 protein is CASSSSQVSGANVLTF. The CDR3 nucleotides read TGTGCCAGCAGTTCATCGCAGGTCTCTGGGGCCAACGTCCTGACTTTC.

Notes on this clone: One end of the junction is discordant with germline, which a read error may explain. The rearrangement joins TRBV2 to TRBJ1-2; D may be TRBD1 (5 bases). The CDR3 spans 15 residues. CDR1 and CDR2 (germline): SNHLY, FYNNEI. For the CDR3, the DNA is TGTGCCAGCCGTGAACTACAGGTGGGGGACTATGGCTACACCTTC. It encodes CASRELQVGDYGYTF.

CDR3 nucleotides: TGCGCCAGCAGCTCATCAACCACCATAGATACGCAGTATTTT. Translating gives CASSSSTTIDTQYF. The genes are TRBV5-1 and TRBJ2-3; D ambiguous. This CDR3 comprises 14 residues. Germline CDR1 reads SGHRS; CDR2 reads YFSETQ. V gave up 3 bases and J gave up 5 bases, with 13 bases separating them.

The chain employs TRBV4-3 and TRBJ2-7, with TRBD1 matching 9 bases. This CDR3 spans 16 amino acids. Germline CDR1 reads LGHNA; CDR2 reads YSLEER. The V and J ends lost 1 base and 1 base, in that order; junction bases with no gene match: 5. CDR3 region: CASSQGPTGGSYEQYF. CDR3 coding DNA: TGCGCCAGCAGCCAAGGCCCGACAGGGGGGTCCTACGAGCAGTACTTC.

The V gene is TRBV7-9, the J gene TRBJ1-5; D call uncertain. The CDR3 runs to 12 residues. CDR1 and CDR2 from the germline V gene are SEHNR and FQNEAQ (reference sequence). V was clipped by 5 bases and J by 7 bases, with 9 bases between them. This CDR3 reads CASSPTDQPQHF. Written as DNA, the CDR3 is TGTGCCAGCAGCCCCACAGACCAGCCCCAGCATTTT.

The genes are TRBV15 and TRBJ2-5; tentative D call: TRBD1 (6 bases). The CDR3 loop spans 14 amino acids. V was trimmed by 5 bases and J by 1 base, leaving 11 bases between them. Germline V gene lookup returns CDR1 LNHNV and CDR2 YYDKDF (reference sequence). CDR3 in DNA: TGTGCCACCAGCGCGGACAGAAGCCAAGAGACCCAGTACTTC. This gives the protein CATSADRSQETQYF.

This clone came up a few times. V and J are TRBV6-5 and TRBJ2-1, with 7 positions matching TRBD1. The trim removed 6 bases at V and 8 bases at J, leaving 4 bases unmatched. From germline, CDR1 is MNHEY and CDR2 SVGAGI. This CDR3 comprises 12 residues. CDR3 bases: TGTGCCAGCAGACACGACAGGGATGAGCAGTTCTTC. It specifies CASRHDRDEQFF.

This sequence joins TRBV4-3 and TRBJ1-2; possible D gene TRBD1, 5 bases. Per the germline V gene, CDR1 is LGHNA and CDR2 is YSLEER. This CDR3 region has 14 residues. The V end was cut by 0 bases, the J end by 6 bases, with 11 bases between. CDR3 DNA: TGCGCCAGCAGCCAAGATTCCAGGGAGGATGGCTACACCTTC. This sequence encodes CASSQDSREDGYTF.